These 7 T cell receptor beta chains originate from one sample sequenced in a study of blood T cell repertoires in COVID-19. Produced via immunoSEQ multiplex PCR; TCRdb's table is partial and in-frame only. The data show over 200,000 clones, with about 90% seen just once and less than 3% held by the top ten. The sequenced material came from peripheral blood. The origin of the receptors is a man aged 25 to 40 with COVID-19, enrolled during active disease.

CDR3 amino acids: CSAGRENGYTF. The CDR3 DNA reads TGCAGTGCAGGCCGGGAGAATGGCTACACCTTC. This chain uses TRBV20-1 with TRBJ1-2; the D is unclear. V was trimmed by 6 bases and J by 6 bases, leaving 11 bases between them. Germline-derived CDR1 and CDR2 are DFQATT and SNEGSKA (reference sequence). This CDR3 comprises 11 residues.

The chain is built from TRBV3-1 (or the pseudogene TRBV3-2) and TRBJ2-7; 7 bases agree with TRBD1. The CDR3 extends over 18 amino acids. Per the germline V gene, CDR1 is LGHDT and CDR2 is YNNKEL (reference sequence). Unmatched junction bases numbered 11, after V lost 0 bases and J lost 0 bases. Written as DNA, the CDR3 is TGTGCCAGCAGCCAAGATCTTAAGGGGACAGAACTCTCCTACGAGCAGTACTTC. Its protein is CASSQDLKGTELSYEQYF.

This chain joins TRBV4-2 and TRBJ1-2; the match to TRBD1 covers 8 bases. The V segment lost 8 bases and the J segment 3 bases; nucleotides outside the gene matches: 8. Germline V gene data show CDR1 as LGHNA and CDR2 as YNFKEQ. CDR3 length equals 14 residues. CDR3 nucleotides: TGTGCCAGCGGTGCAGGGGGCGCGGACTATGGCTACACCTTC. Amino acid sequence: CASGAGGADYGYTF.

The chain links TRBV6-5 to TRBJ1-2; TRBD1 matches 7 bases. Looked up from germline, CDR1 is MNHEY and CDR2 is SVGAGI. CDR3 length: 14 amino acids. Losses at the gene ends were 7 bases for V and 6 bases for J; bases not matched to a gene: 11. The CDR3 DNA follows: TGTGCCAGCACCGACGACAGGGTAATAGATGGCTACACCTTC. Translated, it gives CASTDDRVIDGYTF.

V and J are TRBV5-1 and TRBJ1-5; no firm D call. V was trimmed by 4 bases and J by 2 bases, leaving 13 bases between them. Germline V gene sequence: CDR1 SGHRS, CDR2 YFSETQ. The CDR3 sequence is 15 residues long. CDR3 sequence: CASSPLPDGNQPQHF. As DNA, the CDR3 is TGCGCCAGCAGCCCACTCCCTGATGGCAATCAGCCCCAGCATTTT.

This rearrangement joins TRBV6-6 to TRBJ1-2, with no clear D. Trimming took 6 bases from V and 7 from J, leaving 6 bases between them. This CDR3 contains 10 residues. Per germline, CDR1 MNHNY and CDR2 SVGAGI (reference sequence). Here the CDR3 DNA reads TGTGCCAGCAGCTCGGTTGGCTACACCTTC. Protein: CASSSVGYTF.

The rearrangement links TRBV10-3 to TRBJ1-1; D is undetermined. The V gene's germline CDR1 is ENHRY and CDR2 SYGVKD. This CDR3 spans 14 amino acids. Trimming left V 0 bases short and J 8 bases short, with 13 bases between. This chain's CDR3 is CAISESFPRIEAFF. DNA for the CDR3: TGTGCCATCAGTGAGTCATTTCCGAGAATAGAAGCTTTCTTT.